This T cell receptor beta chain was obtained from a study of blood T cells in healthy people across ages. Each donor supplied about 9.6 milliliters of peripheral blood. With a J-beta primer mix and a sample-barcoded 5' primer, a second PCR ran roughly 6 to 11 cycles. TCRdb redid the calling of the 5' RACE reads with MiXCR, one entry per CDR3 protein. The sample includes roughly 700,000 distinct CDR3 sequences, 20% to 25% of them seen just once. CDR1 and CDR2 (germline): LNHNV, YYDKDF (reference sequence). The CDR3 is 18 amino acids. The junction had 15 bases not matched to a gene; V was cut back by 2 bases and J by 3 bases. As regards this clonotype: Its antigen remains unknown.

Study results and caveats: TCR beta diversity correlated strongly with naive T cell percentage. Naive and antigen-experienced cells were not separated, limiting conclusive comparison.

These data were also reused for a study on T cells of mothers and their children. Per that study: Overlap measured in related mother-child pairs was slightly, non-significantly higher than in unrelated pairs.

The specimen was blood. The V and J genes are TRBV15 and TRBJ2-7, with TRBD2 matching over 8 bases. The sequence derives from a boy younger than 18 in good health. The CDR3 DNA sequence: TGTGCCACCAGCAGACATCCCTTGCCTGCGGGAGGAGACTACGAGCAGTACTTC. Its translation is CATSRHPLPAGGDYEQYF.